Shown below are 18 T cell receptor beta chains from a single sample sequenced in a study of control samples from healthy donors and cancer patients. Clones were sequenced by immunoSEQ multiplex PCR, and TCRdb holds only the in-frame ones, with some missing. The table shows under 130,000 clones, with 75% to 90% occurring only once. Material for sequencing was PBMCs. These receptors were taken from a man aged 60 to 75 with lung cancer.

V is TRBV21-1 and J is TRBJ1-5. TRBV21-1 counts as a pseudogene. The CDR3 has 18 amino acids. CDR3 sequence reads: CATPYTGLKSISNQPQHF. Here the CDR3 DNA reads TGTGCCACCCCATATACGGGCCTCAAATCGATAAGCAATCAGCCCCAGCATTTT.

The J gene is TRBJ2-3, the V gene TRBV10-2; D is unresolved. V dropped 0 bases and J dropped 9 bases, with 7 bases sitting between them. CDR3 length: 12 amino acids. Germline V gene lookup returns CDR1 WSHSY and CDR2 SAAADI. Written as DNA, the CDR3 is TGCGCCAGCAGTGAGTCTGGGGAAACGCAGTATTTT. It codes for CASSESGETQYF.

The chain couples TRBV2 to TRBJ1-5, with D hard to call. Trimming took off 8 bases at V and 5 bases at J, with 13 bases between the two ends. The CDR3 length is 13 residues. From germline, CDR1 is SNHLY and CDR2 FYNNEI. CDR3: CASSETRDQPQHF. In DNA, the CDR3 is TGTGCCAGCTCTGAAACACGCGATCAGCCCCAGCATTTT.

The gene calls are TRBV6-4 and TRBJ1-2; possible D gene TRBD1, 5 bases. Germline V gives CDR1 MRHNA, CDR2 SNTAGT. The V gene lost 2 bases and the J gene lost 6 bases, with 13 bases spanning the gap. CDR3 length: 14 amino acids. The CDR3 DNA reads TGTGCCAGCAGTGACGGTTGGACACATCATGGCTACACCTTC. Its translation is CASSDGWTHHGYTF.

The V gene is TRBV4-1, the J gene TRBJ2-7, with unresolved D. Per the germline V gene, CDR1 is MGHRA and CDR2 is YSYEKL. Trimming pared 1 base from V and 6 bases from J, leaving 10 bases between. CDR3 length: 13 residues. The chain's CDR3 is CASSQVLLAEQYV. CDR3 nucleotides: TGCGCCAGCAGCCAAGTCCTATTAGCCGAGCAGTACGTC.

This sequence joins TRBV11-3 and TRBJ1-3, with D maybe TRBD1 (6 bases). The CDR3 spans 15 residues. Germline V CDR1 and CDR2: SGHNT, YENEEA. Between the trimmed V and J ends, which lost 8 bases and 2 bases, there was a span of 16 bases. The CDR3 protein is CASGLRRGTGNTIYF. CDR3 DNA: TGTGCCAGCGGGCTTCGCAGGGGAACTGGAAACACCATATATTTT.

The V call is TRBV12-5, the J call TRBJ2-6; D is unresolved. Trimming cost V 4 bases and J 0 bases, with 25 bases left between them. The CDR3 covers 21 residues. Looked up from germline, CDR1 is LGHNT and CDR2 is FRNRAP. The CDR3 nucleotides read TGTGCTAGTGGTTCATCCTTGGACGGATTACCAATATACTCTGGGGCCAACGTCCTGACTTTC. Protein sequence: CASGSSLDGLPIYSGANVLTF.

J is TRBJ1-6 and V is TRBV5-1; unclear D gene. The CDR3 extends over 15 amino acids. Trimming left V 0 bases short and J 6 bases short, with 10 bases between. Germline V gives CDR1 SGHRS, CDR2 YFSETQ. CDR3 sequence (DNA): TGCGCCAGCAGCTTGGTCCAGGCAGCTAATTCACCCCTCCACTTT. Translated, it gives CASSLVQAANSPLHF.

V is TRBV4-2 and J is TRBJ1-3, with D maybe TRBD1 (5 bases). The V gene lost 4 bases and the J gene lost 3 bases, with 13 bases spanning the gap. This CDR3 is 15 amino acids long. Germline CDR1 LGHNA, CDR2 YNFKEQ. The chain's CDR3 is CASSLTPGVGNTIYF. In DNA form, the CDR3 reads TGTGCCAGCAGCCTTACCCCGGGGGTTGGAAACACCATATATTTT.

This sequence joins TRBV15 and TRBJ1-4, with D maybe TRBD1 (5 bases). Trimming took 1 base from V and 6 from J, leaving 9 bases between them. Germline lookup yields CDR1 LNHNV and CDR2 YYDKDF (reference sequence). This CDR3 contains 14 residues. The CDR3 is CATSRGQPDEKLFF. The CDR3 coding sequence is TGTGCCACCAGCAGAGGACAGCCAGATGAAAAACTGTTTTTT.

The rearrangement joins TRBV5-6 to TRBJ2-1, with D perhaps matching TRBD2 (5 bases). Germline values: CDR1 SGHDT, CDR2 YYEEEE. Trimming took off 4 bases at V and 6 bases at J, with 20 bases between the two ends. This CDR3 spans 16 amino acids. The CDR3 DNA reads TGTGCCAGCAGCGTGGACGGTGAGGGATATTCCAATGAGCAGTTCTTC. It is translated as CASSVDGEGYSNEQFF.

CDR3 sequence reads: CASSLEGGSYGYTF. CDR3 DNA sequence: TGTGCCAGCAGCTTAGAGGGGGGTAGCTATGGCTACACCTTC. The chain links TRBV11-3 to TRBJ1-2; maybe TRBD1 (5 bases). The CDR3 has 14 residues. CDR1 is SGHNT, CDR2 YENEEA, per germline. V lost 0 bases and J 4 bases, leaving 9 bases between the germline ends.

The V gene is TRBV12-3 or TRBV12-4, the J gene TRBJ2-1; weak D call: TRBD2 (5 bases). The V and J ends lost 4 bases and 3 bases respectively, with 7 bases between them. The CDR3 sequence is 13 residues long. For the CDR3, the DNA is TGTGCCAGCAGTTGGGGAGTCTACAATGAGCAGTTCTTC. Translation: CASSWGVYNEQFF.

This chain links TRBV5-1 with TRBJ1-4, with a possible D match to TRBD1 (6 bases). The germline V and J ends were trimmed by 0 bases and 7 bases, with 13 bases remaining between them. The CDR3 sequence is 15 residues long. Per the germline V gene, CDR1 is SGHRS and CDR2 is YFSETQ. The CDR3 coding sequence is TGCGCCAGCAGCTTGGCCGGGGGGCATATTGAAAAACTGTTTTTT. It translates to CASSLAGGHIEKLFF.

The chain uses TRBV7-9 and TRBJ1-5, with 7 bases fitting TRBD1. The V and J ends lost 7 bases and 0 bases, in that order; junction bases with no gene match: 3. The CDR3 contains 14 residues. Germline CDR1 SEHNR, CDR2 FQNEAQ (reference sequence). CDR3 loop: CASTTGNSNQPQHF. CDR3 bases: TGTGCCAGCACGACAGGGAATAGCAATCAGCCCCAGCATTTT.

The chain has TRBV24-1 and TRBJ2-2; TRBD1 might be the D (6 bases). CDR1 and CDR2 (germline): KGHDR, SFDVKD. The CDR3 covers 17 residues. Trimming shortened V by 4 bases and J by 4 bases, and 18 bases separated the two germline ends. CDR3 coding DNA: TGTGCCACCAGTGAATCCGTCCCGACAGGAACCACCGGGGAGCTGTTTTTT. Its translation is CATSESVPTGTTGELFF.

The J gene is TRBJ1-2, the V gene TRBV7-8, with a tentative D call TRBD1 (6 bases). Trimming took off 2 bases at V and 2 bases at J, with 27 bases between the two ends. This CDR3 contains 20 residues. CDR1 is SGHVS and CDR2 is FQNEAQ in the germline V gene. For the CDR3, the DNA is TGTGCCAGCAGCTTATCCCTAATTGGGGCGGTGGAGGGGGGAAACTATGGCTACACCTTC. Protein: CASSLSLIGAVEGGNYGYTF.

CDR3 nucleotide sequence: TGTGCCACCAGTAAAACAGCTCGAGGGGAGACCCAGTACTTC. Translating gives CATSKTARGETQYF. This chain joins TRBV24-1 and TRBJ2-5; weak D call: TRBD2 (5 bases). Trimming removed 6 bases from V and 5 bases from J, with 15 bases in between. CDR3 length equals 14 residues. The germline V gene encodes CDR1 KGHDR and CDR2 SFDVKD.